This TCR beta chain was profiled in a study of T cell changes during pregnancy in multiple sclerosis. Assay: immunoSEQ multiplex PCR; the TCRdb copy retains only in-frame clones and omits some. The data show 80,000 or so clones, about 92% seen once. Per germline, CDR1 SGHNT and CDR2 YYREEE (reference sequence). The CDR3 runs 15 residues. V gave up 4 bases and J gave up 7 bases; unmatched junction bases: 5. This TCR was sampled from a female donor with multiple sclerosis, enrolled in a pregnancy study. The chain is built from TRBV5-4 and TRBJ1-6; 10 bases map to TRBD1. The starting material was peripheral blood, obtained before pregnancy. The CDR3 nucleotides read TGTGCCAGCAGCCCTCCGACAGGGGGCAATTCACCCCTCCACTTT. It is translated as CASSPPTGGNSPLHF. The entire variable domain, with the rest obtained from reference TRBV5-4 and TRBJ1-6, is as follows: ETGVTQSPTHLIKTRGQQVTLRCSSQSGHNTVSWYQQALGQGPQFIFQYYREEENGRGNFPPRFSGLQFPNYSSELNVNALELDDSALYLCASSPPTGGNSPLHFGNGTRLTVT.